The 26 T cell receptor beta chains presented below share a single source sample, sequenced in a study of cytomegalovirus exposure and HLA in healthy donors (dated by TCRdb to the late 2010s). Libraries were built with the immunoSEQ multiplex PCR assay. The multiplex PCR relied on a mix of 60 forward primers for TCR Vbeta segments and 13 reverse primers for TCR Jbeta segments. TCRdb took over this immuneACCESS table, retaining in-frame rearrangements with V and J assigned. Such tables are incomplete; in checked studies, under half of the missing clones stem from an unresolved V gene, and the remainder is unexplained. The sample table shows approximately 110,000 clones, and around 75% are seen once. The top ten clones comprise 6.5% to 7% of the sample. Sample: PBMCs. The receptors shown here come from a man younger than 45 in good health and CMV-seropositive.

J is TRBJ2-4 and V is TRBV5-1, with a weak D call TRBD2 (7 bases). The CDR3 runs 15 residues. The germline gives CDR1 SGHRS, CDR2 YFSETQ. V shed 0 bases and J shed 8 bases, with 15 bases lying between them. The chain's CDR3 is CASSLGGGALDIQYF. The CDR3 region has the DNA TGCGCCAGCAGCTTGGGGGGGGGCGCCTTGGACATTCAGTACTTC. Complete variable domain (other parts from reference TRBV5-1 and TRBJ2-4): KAGVTQTPRYLIKTRGQQVTLSCSPISGHRSVSWYQQTPGQGLQFLFEYFSETQRNKGNFPGRFSGRQFSNSRSEMNVSTLELGDSALYLCASSLGGGALDIQYFGAGTRLSVL.

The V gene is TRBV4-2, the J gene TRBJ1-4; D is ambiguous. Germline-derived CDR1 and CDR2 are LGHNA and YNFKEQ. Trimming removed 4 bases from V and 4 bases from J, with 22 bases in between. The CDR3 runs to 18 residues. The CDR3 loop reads CASSLRGPPTVGNEKLFF. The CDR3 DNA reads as TGTGCCAGCAGCCTAAGAGGGCCACCCACAGTCGGTAATGAAAAACTGTTTTTT.

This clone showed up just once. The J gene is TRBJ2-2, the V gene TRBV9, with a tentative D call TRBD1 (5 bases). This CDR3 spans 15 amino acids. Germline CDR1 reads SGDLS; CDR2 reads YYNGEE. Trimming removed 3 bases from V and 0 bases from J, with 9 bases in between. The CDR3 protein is CASSDLGANTGELFF. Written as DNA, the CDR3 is TGTGCCAGCAGCGACTTAGGGGCGAACACCGGGGAGCTGTTTTTT.

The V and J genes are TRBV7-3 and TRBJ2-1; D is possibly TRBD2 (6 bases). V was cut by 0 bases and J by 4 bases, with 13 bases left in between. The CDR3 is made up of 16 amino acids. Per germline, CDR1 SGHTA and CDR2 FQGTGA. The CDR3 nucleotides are TGTGCCAGCAGCTTAACGTCGGGGGTCGTGTACAATGAGCAGTTCTTC. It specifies CASSLTSGVVYNEQFF. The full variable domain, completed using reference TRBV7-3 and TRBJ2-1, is GAGVSQTPSNKVTEKGKYVELRCDPISGHTALYWYRQSLGQGPEFLIYFQGTGAADDSGLPNDRFFAVRPEGSVSTLKIQRTERGDSAVYLCASSLTSGVVYNEQFFGPGTRLTVL.

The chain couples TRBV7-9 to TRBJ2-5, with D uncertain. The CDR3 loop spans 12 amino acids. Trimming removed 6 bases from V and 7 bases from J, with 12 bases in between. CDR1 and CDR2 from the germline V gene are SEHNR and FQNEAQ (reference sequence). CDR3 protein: CASSTSEATQYF. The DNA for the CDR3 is TGTGCCAGCAGTACCTCAGAGGCGACCCAGTACTTC.

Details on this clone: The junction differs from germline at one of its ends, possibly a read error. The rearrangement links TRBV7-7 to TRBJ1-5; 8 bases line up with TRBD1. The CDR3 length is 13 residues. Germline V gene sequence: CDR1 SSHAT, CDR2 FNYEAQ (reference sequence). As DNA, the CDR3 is TGTGCTAGCAGCTTAGACAGGGGTCAGCCCCAGCATTTT. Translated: CASSLDRGQPQHF. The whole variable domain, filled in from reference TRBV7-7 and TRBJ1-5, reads GAGVSQSPRYKVTKRGQDVTLRCDPISSHATLYWYQQALGQGPEFLTYFNYEAQPDKSGLPSDRFSAERPEGSISTLTIQRTEQRDSAMYRCASSLDRGQPQHFGDGTRLSIL.

The CDR3: CASSLSFGSSGNTIYF. DNA of the CDR3: TGTGCCAGCAGTTTATCCTTCGGGTCGTCTGGAAACACCATATATTTT. The rearrangement joins TRBV27 to TRBJ1-3; D call uncertain. The CDR3 covers 16 residues. V lost 0 bases and J 1 base, leaving 10 bases between the germline ends. Per germline, CDR1 MNHEY and CDR2 SMNVEV (reference sequence).

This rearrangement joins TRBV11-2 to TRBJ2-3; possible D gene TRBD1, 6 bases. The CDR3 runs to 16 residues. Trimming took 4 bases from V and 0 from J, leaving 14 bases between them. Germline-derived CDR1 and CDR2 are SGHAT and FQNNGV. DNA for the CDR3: TGTGCCAGCAGCTCAGGGGCCTGGGGGAGCACAGATACGCAGTATTTT. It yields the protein CASSSGAWGSTDTQYF. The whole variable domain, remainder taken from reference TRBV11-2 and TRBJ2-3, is EAGVAQSPRYKIIEKRQSVAFWCNPISGHATLYWYQQILGQGPKLLIQFQNNGVVDDSQLPKDRFSAERLKGVDSTLKIQPAKLEDSAVYLCASSSGAWGSTDTQYFGPGTRLTVL.

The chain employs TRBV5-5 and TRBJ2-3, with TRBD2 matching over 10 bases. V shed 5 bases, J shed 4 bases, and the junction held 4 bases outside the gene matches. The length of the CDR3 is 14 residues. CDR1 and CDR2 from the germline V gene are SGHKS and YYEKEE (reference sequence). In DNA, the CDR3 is TGTGCCAGCAGGAGCGGGGGGGCCCCAGATACGCAGTATTTT. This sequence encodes CASRSGGAPDTQYF.

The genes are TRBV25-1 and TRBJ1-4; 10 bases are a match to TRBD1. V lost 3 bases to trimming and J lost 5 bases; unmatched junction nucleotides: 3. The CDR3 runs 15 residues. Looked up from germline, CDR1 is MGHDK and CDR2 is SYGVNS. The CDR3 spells CASSDPGQGNEKLFF. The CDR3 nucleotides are TGTGCCAGCAGTGACCCGGGACAGGGGAATGAAAAACTGTTTTTT.

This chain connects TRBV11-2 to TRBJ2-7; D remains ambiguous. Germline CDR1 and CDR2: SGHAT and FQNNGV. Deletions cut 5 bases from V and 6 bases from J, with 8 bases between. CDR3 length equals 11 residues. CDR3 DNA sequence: TGTGCCAGCAGCCACTACACCGAGCAGTACTTC. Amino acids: CASSHYTEQYF.

CDR3 residues: CASSLDRNPLANYGYTF. CDR3 nucleotides: TGTGCCAGCAGCCTAGATAGGAACCCTCTAGCTAACTATGGCTACACCTTC. The rearrangement links TRBV27 to TRBJ1-2; D is unclear. Germline V gives CDR1 MNHEY, CDR2 SMNVEV (reference sequence). The CDR3 spans 17 residues. Trimming took 6 bases from V and 0 from J, leaving 20 bases between them.

CDR3 loop: CASSDGVLRWRGEQFF. The CDR3, as DNA: TGTGCCAGCAGTGATGGGGTCCTACGGTGGCGGGGTGAGCAGTTCTTC. The rearrangement links TRBV25-1 to TRBJ2-1; D may be TRBD2 (6 bases). V was cut by 3 bases and J by 9 bases, with 21 bases left in between. CDR1 is MGHDK and CDR2 is SYGVNS in the germline V gene. This CDR3 is 16 amino acids long.

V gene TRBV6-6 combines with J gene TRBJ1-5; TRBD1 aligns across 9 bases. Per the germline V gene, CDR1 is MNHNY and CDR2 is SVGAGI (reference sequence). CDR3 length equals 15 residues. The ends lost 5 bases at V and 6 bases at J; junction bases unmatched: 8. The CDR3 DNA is TGTGCCAGCAGTACACAGGGGGCCGGGCGTCAGCCCCAGCATTTT. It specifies CASSTQGAGRQPQHF.

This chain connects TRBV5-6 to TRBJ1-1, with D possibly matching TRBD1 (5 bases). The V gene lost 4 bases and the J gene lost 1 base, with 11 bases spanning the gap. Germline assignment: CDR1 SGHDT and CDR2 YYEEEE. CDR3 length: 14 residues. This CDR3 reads CASSPQAWNTEAFF. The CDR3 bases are TGTGCCAGCAGCCCACAGGCATGGAACACTGAAGCTTTCTTT.

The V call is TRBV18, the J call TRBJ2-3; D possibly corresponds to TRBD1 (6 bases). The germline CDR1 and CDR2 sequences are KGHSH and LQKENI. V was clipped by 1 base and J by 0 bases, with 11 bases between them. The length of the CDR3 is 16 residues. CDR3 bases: TGTGCCAGCTCACCACTAACAGGGCCGAGCACAGATACGCAGTATTTT. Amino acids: CASSPLTGPSTDTQYF.

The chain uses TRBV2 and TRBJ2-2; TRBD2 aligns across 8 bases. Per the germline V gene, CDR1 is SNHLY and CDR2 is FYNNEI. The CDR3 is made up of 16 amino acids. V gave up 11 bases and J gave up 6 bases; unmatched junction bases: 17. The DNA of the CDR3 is TGTGCCCGCGATACCTGGGGACGGGGGGGCTCCGGGGAGCTGTTTTTT. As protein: CARDTWGRGGSGELFF.

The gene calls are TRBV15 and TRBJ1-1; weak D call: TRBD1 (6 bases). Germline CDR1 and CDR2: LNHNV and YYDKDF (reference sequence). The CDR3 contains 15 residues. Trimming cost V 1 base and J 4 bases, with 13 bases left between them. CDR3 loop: CATSRVGTGSTEAFF. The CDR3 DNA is TGTGCCACCAGCAGAGTTGGAACAGGGAGCACTGAAGCTTTCTTT.

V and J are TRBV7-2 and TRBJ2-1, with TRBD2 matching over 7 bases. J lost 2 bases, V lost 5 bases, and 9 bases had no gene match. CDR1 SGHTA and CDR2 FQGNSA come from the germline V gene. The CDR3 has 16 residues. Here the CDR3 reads CASSASGVIPYNEQFF. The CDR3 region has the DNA TGTGCCAGCAGCGCCAGCGGGGTAATACCCTACAATGAGCAGTTCTTC.

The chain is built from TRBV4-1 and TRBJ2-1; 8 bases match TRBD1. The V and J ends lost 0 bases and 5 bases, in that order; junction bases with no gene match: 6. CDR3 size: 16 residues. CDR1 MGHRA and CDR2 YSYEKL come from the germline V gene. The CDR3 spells CASSQERTGFNNEQFF. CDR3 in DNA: TGCGCCAGCAGCCAAGAAAGGACAGGGTTTAACAATGAGCAGTTCTTC.

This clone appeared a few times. The CDR3 spells CASSGQPQHF. For the CDR3, the DNA is TGCGCCAGCTCAGGTCAGCCCCAGCATTTT. J is TRBJ1-5 and V is TRBV5-1; D not certain. Trimming removed 7 bases from V and 6 bases from J, with 5 bases in between. The CDR3 runs to 10 residues. Germline CDR1 reads SGHRS; CDR2 reads YFSETQ.

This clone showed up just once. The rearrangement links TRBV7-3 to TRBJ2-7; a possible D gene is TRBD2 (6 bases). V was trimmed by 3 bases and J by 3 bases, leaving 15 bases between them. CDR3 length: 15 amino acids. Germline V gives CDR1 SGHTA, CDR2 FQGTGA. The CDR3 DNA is TGTGCCAGCAGCTTGGGGGGTAATCTAGGCTACGAGCAGTACTTC. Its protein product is CASSLGGNLGYEQYF.

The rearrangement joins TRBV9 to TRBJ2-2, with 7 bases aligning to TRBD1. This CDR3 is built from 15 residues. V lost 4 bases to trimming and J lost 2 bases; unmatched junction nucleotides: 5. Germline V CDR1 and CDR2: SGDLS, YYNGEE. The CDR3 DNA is TGTGCCAGCAGCACCAGACAGGGTAACACCGGGGAGCTGTTTTTT. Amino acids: CASSTRQGNTGELFF.

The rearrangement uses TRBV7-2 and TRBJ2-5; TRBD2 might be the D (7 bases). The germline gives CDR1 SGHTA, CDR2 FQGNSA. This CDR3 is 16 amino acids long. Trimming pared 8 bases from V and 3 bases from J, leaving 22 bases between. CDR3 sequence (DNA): TGTGCCAGCGGCTCCTCCCCTCCGGGGGGCGAAGAGACCCAGTACTTC. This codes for CASGSSPPGGEETQYF.

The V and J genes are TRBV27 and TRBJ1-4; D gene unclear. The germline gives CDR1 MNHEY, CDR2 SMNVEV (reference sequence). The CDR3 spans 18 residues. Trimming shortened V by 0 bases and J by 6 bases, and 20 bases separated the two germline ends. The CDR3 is CASSLSKAMSGVDEKLFF. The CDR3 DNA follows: TGTGCCAGCAGTTTATCGAAGGCTATGTCCGGGGTCGATGAAAAACTGTTTTTT. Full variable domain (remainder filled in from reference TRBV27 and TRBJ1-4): EAQVTQNPRYLITVTGKKLTVTCSQNMNHEYMSWYRQDPGLGLRQIYYSMNVEVTDKGDVPEGYKVSRKEKRNFPLILESPSPNQTSLYFCASSLSKAMSGVDEKLFFGSGTQLSVL.

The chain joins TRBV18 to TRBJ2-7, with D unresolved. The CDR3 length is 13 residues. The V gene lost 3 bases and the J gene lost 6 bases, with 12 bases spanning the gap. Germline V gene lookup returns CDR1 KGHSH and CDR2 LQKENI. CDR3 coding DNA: TGTGCCAGCTCACCGATGATAACAAGCGAGCAGTACTTC. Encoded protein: CASSPMITSEQYF. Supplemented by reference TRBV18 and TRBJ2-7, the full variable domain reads NAGVMQNPRHLVRRRGQEARLRCSPMKGHSHVYWYRQLPEEGLKFMVYLQKENIIDESGMPKERFSAEFPKEGPSILRIQQVVRGDSAAYFCASSPMITSEQYFGPGTRLTVT.